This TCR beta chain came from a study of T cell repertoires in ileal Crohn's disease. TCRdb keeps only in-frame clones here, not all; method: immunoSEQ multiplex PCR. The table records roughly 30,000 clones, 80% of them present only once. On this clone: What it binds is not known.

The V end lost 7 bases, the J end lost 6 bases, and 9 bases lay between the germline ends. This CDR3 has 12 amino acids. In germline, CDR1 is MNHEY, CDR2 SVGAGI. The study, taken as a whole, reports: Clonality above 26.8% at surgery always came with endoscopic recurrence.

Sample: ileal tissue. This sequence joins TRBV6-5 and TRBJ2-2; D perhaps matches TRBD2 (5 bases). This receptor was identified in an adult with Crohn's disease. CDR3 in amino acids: CASKRLSGELFF. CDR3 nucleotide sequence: TGTGCCAGCAAGCGGCTCTCCGGGGAGCTGTTTTTT.